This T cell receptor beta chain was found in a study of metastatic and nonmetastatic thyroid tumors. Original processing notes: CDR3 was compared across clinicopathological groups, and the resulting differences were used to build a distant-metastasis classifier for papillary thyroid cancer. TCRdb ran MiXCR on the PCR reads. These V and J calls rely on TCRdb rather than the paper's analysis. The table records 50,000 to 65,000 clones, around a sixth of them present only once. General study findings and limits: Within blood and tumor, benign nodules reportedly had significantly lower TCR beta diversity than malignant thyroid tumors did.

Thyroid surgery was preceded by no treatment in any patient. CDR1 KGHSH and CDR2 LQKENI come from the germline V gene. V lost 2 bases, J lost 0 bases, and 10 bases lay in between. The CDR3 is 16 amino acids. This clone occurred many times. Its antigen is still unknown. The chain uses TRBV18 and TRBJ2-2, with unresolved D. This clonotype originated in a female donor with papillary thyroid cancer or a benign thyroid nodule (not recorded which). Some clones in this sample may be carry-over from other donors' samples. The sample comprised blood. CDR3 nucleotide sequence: TGTGCCAGCTCACCAAGGAGTGCGTCGAACACCGGGGAGCTGTTTTTT. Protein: CASSPRSASNTGELFF. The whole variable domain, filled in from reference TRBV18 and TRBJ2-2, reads NAGVMQNPRHLVRRRGQEARLRCSPMKGHSHVYWYRQLPEEGLKFMVYLQKENIIDESGMPKERFSAEFPKEGPSILRIQQVVRGDSAAYFCASSPRSASNTGELFFGEGSRLTVL.